Described below is a single TCR beta chain sequence and its context. Its target is not known. This specimen belongs to a study of regulatory dendritic cells for organ transplantation. Whole-study findings and limits: Of resting T cell subsets, memory CD8+ had the most alloreactive clonotypes.

Between the trimmed V and J ends, which lost 5 bases and 4 bases, there was a span of 12 bases. The CDR3 runs to 13 residues. CDR1 SGHAT and CDR2 FQNNGV come from the germline V gene. Sequenced by immunoSEQ multiplex PCR; TCRdb stores in-frame clones only, minus some. The sample holds 30,000 to 40,000 clones, just over 90% seen once. Naive CD45RA+ and memory CD45RO+ CD4+ or CD8+ T cells were FACS-sorted. V is TRBV11-2 and J is TRBJ2-7; D gene uncertain. The receptor comes from a human donor in good health. Sequencing was carried out using naive CD8+ T cells from blood. Subset specified: CD45RA+ naive T cells. The CDR3 coding sequence is TGTGCCAGCAGCCAAGGAGATTTATACGAGCAGTACTTC. Protein sequence: CASSQGDLYEQYF. Supplemented by reference TRBV11-2 and TRBJ2-7, the full variable domain reads EAGVAQSPRYKIIEKRQSVAFWCNPISGHATLYWYQQILGQGPKLLIQFQNNGVVDDSQLPKDRFSAERLKGVDSTLKIQPAKLEDSAVYLCASSQGDLYEQYFGPGTRLTVT.